One and the same sample provided the 15 T cell receptor beta chains below, sequenced in a study of T cell repertoires in cytomegalovirus infection. No antigens are known for them. TCRdb called the reads again in MiXCR, with one record for every CDR3 protein. The table records hundreds of thousands of distinct CDR3 sequences, roughly a third of them present only once. The source material was cultured PBMCs, sampled from culture after CMV antigen stimulation. The receptors derive from a human donor in good health (CMV status not recorded). Some clones in this sample may be carry-over from other donors' samples.

This clonotype came up a few times. The rearrangement uses TRBV6-1 and TRBJ2-7; 15 nucleotides align to TRBD2. The CDR3 consists of 16 residues. V was clipped by 4 bases and J by 2 bases; unmatched bases: 3. Germline values: CDR1 MNHNS, CDR2 SASEGT. CDR3 sequence: CASSGTSGGAPYEQYF. As DNA, the CDR3 is TGTGCCAGCAGTGGGACTAGCGGGGGGGCACCCTACGAGCAGTACTTC.

The chain employs TRBV20-1 and TRBJ2-1; D is perhaps TRBD1 or TRBD2 (5 bases each). The CDR3 has 14 amino acids. The germline V gene has CDR1 DFQATT and CDR2 SNEGSKA (reference sequence). V gave up 6 bases and J gave up 2 bases, with 14 bases separating them. CDR3 in DNA: TGCAGTGCCCCTTCGGGGCGGACCTACAATGAGCAGTTCTTC. Translating gives CSAPSGRTYNEQFF.

The rearrangement uses TRBV6-2 or TRBV6-3 and TRBJ1-1; D possibly corresponds to TRBD1 (5 bases). CDR3 size: 11 residues. Looked up from germline, CDR1 is MNHEY and CDR2 is SVGEGT. V lost 7 bases and J lost 10, with 13 bases in between. CDR3 loop: CASTQAGRAFF. CDR3 DNA: TGTGCCAGCACCCAGGCAGGGAGAGCTTTCTTT.

This clonotype was seen a few times. The rearrangement joins TRBV19 to TRBJ2-1; no clear D gene. CDR3 length: 13 amino acids. Per germline, CDR1 LNHDA and CDR2 SQIVND (reference sequence). The germline V and J ends were trimmed by 10 bases and 0 bases, with 10 bases remaining between them. The CDR3 region has the DNA TGTGCCACTAAACCGGACTCCTACAATGAGCAGTTCTTC. This gives the protein CATKPDSYNEQFF.

This clonotype came up many times. The chain joins TRBV7-2 to TRBJ1-1; D is perhaps TRBD1 (5 bases). V was pared by 5 bases and J by 2 bases, with 21 bases between. Germline V gives CDR1 SGHTA, CDR2 FQGNSA. This CDR3 spans 17 amino acids. The CDR3, as DNA: TGTGCCAGCAGCACGCTGGCAGGGACCTACCACAACACTGAAGCTTTCTTT. As protein: CASSTLAGTYHNTEAFF.

This clonotype was detected a few times. The genes are TRBV28 and TRBJ1-1; D is ambiguous. The germline V and J ends were trimmed by 3 bases and 10 bases, with 6 bases remaining between them. The germline gives CDR1 MDHEN, CDR2 SYDVKM. The length of the CDR3 is 10 residues. This CDR3 is CASSFDSAFF. CDR3 DNA sequence: TGTGCCAGCAGTTTTGATTCAGCTTTCTTT.

The V call is TRBV18, the J call TRBJ2-7, with 11 bases that match TRBD2. The CDR3 consists of 15 residues. J gave up 5 bases and V 0 bases, and 3 bases lay outside the gene matches. Looked up from germline, CDR1 is KGHSH and CDR2 is LQKENI. The CDR3 bases are TGTGCCAGCTCACCACCCCTAGCGGGAGGCCACGAGCAGTACTTC. Protein sequence: CASSPPLAGGHEQYF. Based on the CDR3 plus reference TRBV18 and TRBJ2-7, the full variable domain is NAGVMQNPRHLVRRRGQEARLRCSPMKGHSHVYWYRQLPEEGLKFMVYLQKENIIDESGMPKERFSAEFPKEGPSILRIQQVVRGDSAAYFCASSPPLAGGHEQYFGPGTRLTVT.

This clonotype occurred a few times. The rearrangement links TRBV5-5 to TRBJ2-1; D may correspond to TRBD1 or TRBD2 (6 bases each). Germline V lookup: CDR1 SGHKS, CDR2 YYEKEE (reference sequence). CDR3 length: 15 residues. Trimming left V 3 bases short and J 2 bases short, with 12 bases between. CDR3 sequence reads: CASSWGARTYNEQFF. CDR3 in DNA: TGTGCCAGCAGCTGGGGGGCGCGAACCTACAATGAGCAGTTCTTC.

The sample holds a few counts of this clonotype. The genes are TRBV7-9 and TRBJ2-1, with 8 bases identical to TRBD2. The CDR3 extends over 16 amino acids. J was trimmed by 8 bases and V by 5 bases; bases with no gene match: 14. The germline CDR1 and CDR2 sequences are SEHNR and FQNEAQ (reference sequence). In DNA form, the CDR3 reads TGTGCCAGCAGCCCCCGGACTAGCTGGGTTCGGGATGAGCAGTTCTTC. As protein: CASSPRTSWVRDEQFF.

The chain's CDR3 is CASSTGDVANYGYTF. DNA for the CDR3: TGTGCCAGTAGTACAGGGGACGTAGCTAACTATGGCTACACCTTC. The rearrangement joins TRBV19 to TRBJ1-2; D is possibly TRBD1 (6 bases). The CDR3 length is 15 residues. Germline values: CDR1 LNHDA, CDR2 SQIVND (reference sequence). V lost 4 bases and J 0 bases, leaving 12 bases between the germline ends.

V gene TRBV7-6 combines with J gene TRBJ2-7; D gene unclear. CDR1 and CDR2 (germline): SGHVS, FNYEAQ. V lost 4 bases to trimming and J lost 4 bases, with 14 bases between them. The CDR3 is 14 amino acids. The CDR3, as DNA: TGTGCCAGCAGCTCCCTGTCGCTCCTTTACGAGCAGTACTTC. This codes for CASSSLSLLYEQYF.

The chain links TRBV14 to TRBJ2-3, with unresolved D. V gave up 0 bases and J gave up 5 bases, with 12 bases separating them. The CDR3 runs 15 residues. In germline, CDR1 is SGHDN, CDR2 FVKESK. In DNA form, the CDR3 reads TGTGCCAGCAGCCAAGAGAGGTGGATGGGAGATACGCAGTATTTT. Its protein product is CASSQERWMGDTQYF.

The V call is TRBV12-3 or TRBV12-4, the J call TRBJ2-1; D is perhaps TRBD1 (5 bases). There are 15 residues in the CDR3. Trimming shortened V by 5 bases and J by 4 bases, and 15 bases separated the two germline ends. CDR3 in DNA: TGTGCCAGCAGTCCCCTTCAGGGTTCTTACAATGAGCAGTTCTTC. Translating gives CASSPLQGSYNEQFF.

The rearrangement links TRBV6-8 to TRBJ1-2, with 8 bases aligning to TRBD1. The V gene's germline CDR1 is MNHGY and CDR2 SAAAGT. The V and J ends lost 3 bases and 6 bases, in that order; junction bases with no gene match: 9. The CDR3 has 15 amino acids. The CDR3 reads CASSYLTGGEDGYTF. CDR3 DNA: TGTGCCAGCAGTTATCTAACAGGGGGAGAGGATGGCTACACCTTC.

This clonotype was seen at least ten times. The rearrangement uses TRBV19 and TRBJ2-1; D remains ambiguous. CDR3 length equals 13 residues. Trimming pared 3 bases from V and 3 bases from J, leaving 6 bases between. Germline V lookup: CDR1 LNHDA, CDR2 SQIVND (reference sequence). The CDR3 nucleotides are TGTGCCAGTAGTATCGGTGGCTACAATGAGCAGTTCTTC. Amino acids: CASSIGGYNEQFF.